This TCR beta chain was documented in a study of CD8+ T cells in alopecia areata. Overall study results and limits: It was lesional scalp, especially alopecia totalis/universalis, that showed higher clonality than normal scalp.

The treatment here: oral pan-JAK inhibitor, 5-10 mg twice daily. As the sequencing template, cDNA was produced by extracting RNA and reverse transcribing it. Generated by immunoSEQ multiplex PCR, the TCRdb table keeps only in-frame clones and is missing some. The table records about 210,000 clones, more than 45% of them present only once. Germline CDR1 SQVTM, CDR2 ANQGSEA. The CDR3 is made up of 12 amino acids. V lost 7 bases and J lost 2, with 11 bases in between. On this clone: The antigen is undetermined. This sample includes further DNA sequences coding for the same CDR3.

The rearrangement uses TRBV29-1 and TRBJ1-1; D is undetermined. Here the sequenced sample was CD4+ T cells sorted from blood, taken at week 4, from a patient treated with tofacitinib. This receptor was taken from a human donor with alopecia areata. CDR3 sequence reads: CSAAGVNTEAFF. CDR3 coding DNA: TGCAGCGCTGCTGGGGTTAACACTGAAGCTTTCTTT.